Listed here are 28 T cell receptor beta chains from one sample, sequenced in a study of CD8+CD57+ T cells in acquired aplastic anemia. Genomic DNA provided the template from which TCR beta VDJ and CDR3 profiles were obtained. TCRdb processed the reads anew with MiXCR; each CDR3 protein has one entry. The sample contains approximately 180,000 distinct CDR3 sequences, roughly 48% of which appear only once. It was patients with CD8+CD57+ cell expansion by flow cytometry who were chosen for sequencing. Specimen: sorted CD4+, CD8+, or CD8+CD57+ T cells (not recorded which) from PBMCs. These receptors were collected from a human donor with aplastic anemia.

This clonotype was seen only a few times. The chain has TRBV29-1 and TRBJ2-5, with D uncertain. V lost 4 bases and J 5 bases, leaving 11 bases between the germline ends. The germline gives CDR1 SQVTM, CDR2 ANQGSEA. The CDR3 runs 12 residues. For the CDR3, the DNA is TGCAGCGTTGCACAAAAGAGTGAGACCCAGTACTTC. It translates to CSVAQKSETQYF.

This clonotype appeared many times. The gene calls are TRBV20-1 and TRBJ2-2; unclear D gene. V was cut by 6 bases and J by 4 bases, with 12 bases left in between. The CDR3 consists of 13 residues. From germline, CDR1 is DFQATT and CDR2 SNEGSKA (reference sequence). The CDR3 region has the DNA TGCAGTGCAAGGATCGGAACCACCGGGGAGCTGTTTTTT. Translating it yields CSARIGTTGELFF.

In this sample, this clonotype turned up many times. The chain combines TRBV19 with TRBJ1-3; TRBD1 matches at 9 bases. The V and J ends lost 5 bases and 2 bases, in that order; junction bases with no gene match: 4. The CDR3 is made up of 15 amino acids. In germline, CDR1 is LNHDA, CDR2 SQIVND (reference sequence). CDR3 protein: CASSSGQGTGNTIYF. DNA for the CDR3: TGTGCCAGTAGTTCGGGACAGGGAACTGGAAACACCATATATTTT.

This clonotype was recorded at least ten times. CDR3 loop: CASSLGGQNNEQFF. Written as DNA, the CDR3 is TGCGCCAGCAGCTTGGGTGGTCAGAACAATGAGCAGTTCTTC. The V call is TRBV5-1, the J call TRBJ2-1; D call uncertain. V shed 0 bases and J shed 5 bases, with 9 bases lying between them. The CDR3 length is 14 residues. The germline CDR1 and CDR2 sequences are SGHRS and YFSETQ.

In its sample, this clonotype was seen many times. The chain combines TRBV13 with TRBJ1-6; D is unclear. Trimming took off 7 bases at V and 0 bases at J, with 10 bases between the two ends. The CDR3 sequence is 15 residues long. Germline values: CDR1 PRHDT, CDR2 FYEKMQ (reference sequence). CDR3 in DNA: TGTGCCAGCAAGGCCGGGGTCTCCTATAATTCACCCCTCCACTTT. Its translation is CASKAGVSYNSPLHF.

This chain links TRBV12-3 or TRBV12-4 with TRBJ2-7; 7 bases match TRBD1. V shed 6 bases and J 3 bases; nucleotides not matched to a gene: 11. This CDR3 has 15 residues. The CDR3 reads CASRNSGTENYEQYF. Written as DNA, the CDR3 is TGTGCCAGCAGAAATTCCGGGACAGAGAACTACGAGCAGTACTTC.

A single count supports this clonotype. J is TRBJ2-7 and V is TRBV6-1; a possible D gene is TRBD1 (7 bases). There are 14 residues in the CDR3. Between the trimmed V and J ends, which lost 3 bases and 3 bases, there was a span of 12 bases. Germline values: CDR1 MNHNS, CDR2 SASEGT. The CDR3 DNA is TGTGCCAGCAGTGAGCCAGGGGGGAACTACGAGCAGTACTTC. Protein product: CASSEPGGNYEQYF.

This clonotype has a handful of counts. This chain connects TRBV6-5 to TRBJ2-1; D could derive from TRBD1 or TRBD2 (7 bases each). In germline, CDR1 is MNHEY, CDR2 SVGAGI. The V end lost 7 bases, the J end lost 5 bases, and 18 bases lay between the germline ends. The CDR3 spans 15 residues. In DNA, the CDR3 is TGTGCCAGCAAACTCGGGGGGACAGCAAACAATGAGCAGTTCTTC. Its protein is CASKLGGTANNEQFF.

This clonotype was counted at least ten times. The J gene is TRBJ1-4, the V gene TRBV6-6, with D uncertain. The CDR3 consists of 15 residues. CDR1 MNHNY and CDR2 SVGAGI come from the germline V gene (reference sequence). Between the trimmed V and J ends, which lost 4 bases and 0 bases, there was a span of 9 bases. CDR3 DNA: TGTGCCAGCAGTTTTGGCCTTGCAACTAATGAAAAACTGTTTTTT. It yields the protein CASSFGLATNEKLFF.

The chain joins TRBV9 to TRBJ2-2; D is ambiguous. The CDR3 is 12 residues long. Trimming left V 0 bases short and J 5 bases short, with 2 bases between. Germline V gives CDR1 SGDLS, CDR2 YYNGEE. The CDR3 coding sequence is TGTGCCAGCAGCGTAGCGACCGGGGAGCTGTTTTTT. Its translation: CASSVATGELFF.

The chain has TRBV29-1 and TRBJ1-5; perhaps TRBD1 as D (5 bases). V lost 6 bases and J 2 bases, leaving 14 bases between the germline ends. From germline, CDR1 is SQVTM and CDR2 ANQGSEA. This CDR3 spans 14 amino acids. This CDR3 reads CSVGTGGGNQPQHF. CDR3 DNA sequence: TGCAGCGTCGGGACTGGGGGTGGCAATCAGCCCCAGCATTTT.

The chain joins TRBV20-1 to TRBJ2-3, with TRBD2 matching over 8 bases. This CDR3 has 15 residues. With 4 bases clipped from V and 4 bases from J, the junction kept 10 bases outside the gene matches. Germline V gene lookup returns CDR1 DFQATT and CDR2 SNEGSKA (reference sequence). The CDR3 loop reads CSATRGSGVADTQYF. As DNA, the CDR3 is TGCAGTGCTACCCGTGGTAGCGGGGTGGCAGATACGCAGTATTTT.

The chain couples TRBV5-1 to TRBJ1-5, with D possibly being TRBD1 (5 bases). This CDR3 is built from 15 residues. CDR1 SGHRS and CDR2 YFSETQ come from the germline V gene. Trimming removed 4 bases at V and 6 bases at J, with 17 bases between. The CDR3 region has the DNA TGCGCCAGCAGCCCAGGGACCTTAAGGGTTCAGCCCCAGCATTTT. It translates to CASSPGTLRVQPQHF. Looking up the rest from reference TRBV5-1 and TRBJ1-5 gives the full variable domain: KAGVTQTPRYLIKTRGQQVTLSCSPISGHRSVSWYQQTPGQGLQFLFEYFSETQRNKGNFPGRFSGRQFSNSRSEMNVSTLELGDSALYLCASSPGTLRVQPQHFGDGTRLSIL.

Remarks on this clonotype: The junction departs from the called germline gene at one end, perhaps through a read error. This chain uses TRBV7-3 with TRBJ2-3; tentative D call: TRBD1 (6 bases). CDR3 length: 13 residues. The germline V gene encodes CDR1 SGHTA and CDR2 FQGTGA. CDR3 nucleotides: TGTACCAGCAGCTTAAAGGGGGCAGATACGCAGTATTTT. Its translation: CTSSLKGADTQYF.

The J gene is TRBJ1-5, the V gene TRBV10-3, with D unclear. The CDR3 is 16 residues long. V gave up 5 bases and J gave up 3 bases, with 17 bases separating them. CDR1 is ENHRY and CDR2 is SYGVKD in the germline V gene. CDR3 protein: CAISQEGHQPNQPQHF. Here the CDR3 DNA reads TGTGCCATCAGTCAGGAGGGTCATCAGCCCAATCAGCCCCAGCATTTT.

The chain is built from TRBV19 and TRBJ2-1; D gene uncertain. The CDR3 contains 14 residues. Trimming left V 1 base short and J 1 base short, with 5 bases between. The germline CDR1 and CDR2 sequences are LNHDA and SQIVND (reference sequence). The CDR3 spells CASSIGPSYNEQFF. In DNA form, the CDR3 reads TGTGCCAGTAGTATAGGCCCATCCTACAATGAGCAGTTCTTC.

This clonotype was picked up a small number of times. Germline is not matched at one junction end, which may reflect a read error. The J gene is TRBJ1-3, the V gene TRBV5-1; tentative D call: TRBD1 (6 bases). The germline V gene encodes CDR1 SGHRS and CDR2 YFSETQ. This CDR3 spans 15 amino acids. Here the CDR3 reads CDSSIGGSSGNTIYF. CDR3 coding DNA: TGCGACAGCAGCATAGGGGGTAGCTCTGGAAACACCATATATTTT.

This clonotype turned up a few times. The CDR3, as DNA: TGTGCCAGCAGTTGGGGGGGCCTGTCTGGGGCCAACGTCCTGACTTTC. The encoded protein is CASSWGGLSGANVLTF. The chain links TRBV6-5 to TRBJ2-6; D is possibly TRBD2 (7 bases). The germline gives CDR1 MNHEY, CDR2 SVGAGI. The CDR3 sequence is 16 residues long. The V end lost 4 bases, the J end lost 1 base, and 11 bases lay between the germline ends.

CDR3 nucleotide sequence: TGTGCTAGTGGCCGGGACAGCCTCTATGGCTACACCTTC. Translating it yields CASGRDSLYGYTF. The V call is TRBV12-5, the J call TRBJ1-2; 7 bases map to TRBD1. CDR1 and CDR2 from the germline V gene are LGHNT and FRNRAP. V was clipped by 6 bases and J by 4 bases; unmatched bases: 5. This CDR3 is 13 amino acids long.

For this clonotype: One end of the junction is discordant with germline, which a read error may explain. The chain links TRBV20-1 to TRBJ2-1; no definite D call. The CDR3 extends over 16 amino acids. Germline V gene sequence: CDR1 DFQATT, CDR2 SNEGSKA (reference sequence). CDR3 amino acids: CSANPYRSHSYNDQFF. The CDR3 region has the DNA TGCAGTGCGAACCCTTATAGGAGCCACTCCTACAATGATCAGTTCTTC.

The chain combines TRBV20-1 with TRBJ1-5, with a tentative D call TRBD1 (6 bases). CDR3 size: 13 residues. V dropped 2 bases and J dropped 3 bases, with 8 bases sitting between them. Germline lookup yields CDR1 DFQATT and CDR2 SNEGSKA (reference sequence). The CDR3 sequence is CSARTGNNQPQHF. For the CDR3, the DNA is TGCAGTGCTAGAACAGGGAACAATCAGCCCCAGCATTTT.

The table lists this clonotype with a count of one. This sequence joins TRBV4-1 and TRBJ1-1; D ambiguous. The V end was cut by 1 base, the J end by 0 bases, with 9 bases between. The germline V gene has CDR1 MGHRA and CDR2 YSYEKL. The CDR3 has 15 amino acids. The CDR3 nucleotides are TGCGCCAGCAGCCAAGTGGTGCTCATGAACACTGAAGCTTTCTTT. Translation: CASSQVVLMNTEAFF.

The rearrangement links TRBV20-1 to TRBJ2-1, with unresolved D. Trimming took 3 bases from V and 4 from J, leaving 13 bases between them. Germline V gene data show CDR1 as DFQATT and CDR2 as SNEGSKA (reference sequence). CDR3 length: 14 amino acids. CDR3 amino acids: CSARRQEIYNEQFF. Here the CDR3 DNA reads TGCAGTGCTAGGAGGCAGGAGATATACAATGAGCAGTTCTTC.

With regard to this clonotype: This could be a read error, since a much larger clone is one nucleotide away. This chain connects TRBV10-3 to TRBJ1-5; 8 bases match TRBD1. This CDR3 spans 13 amino acids. CDR1 and CDR2 from the germline V gene are ENHRY and SYGVKD. V lost 3 bases and J lost 7; bases outside the gene matches: 2. CDR3 in amino acids: CAISDQGAQPQHF. The CDR3 coding sequence is TGTGCCATCAGTGACCAGGGGGCACAGCCCCAGCATTTT.

DNA of the CDR3: TGTGCCATCAGTGACATGGGCGGCGGAAACACCATATATTTT. Translating gives CAISDMGGGNTIYF. The chain links TRBV10-3 to TRBJ1-3; no reliable D call. V lost 3 bases to trimming and J lost 4 bases, with 10 bases between them. The CDR3 spans 14 residues. CDR1 ENHRY and CDR2 SYGVKD come from the germline V gene.

Turning to this clonotype: The junction does not match germline at one end; this may be a read error. The chain is built from TRBV10-3 and TRBJ2-7, with D possibly being TRBD2 (5 bases). Germline V gives CDR1 ENHRY, CDR2 SYGVKD. The CDR3 runs 15 residues. The CDR3 nucleotides are TGTGACATCGGTGAGGGCCGGAGGCCGTCTTACGAGCAGTACTTC. Translating gives CDIGEGRRPSYEQYF.

Ten or more counts support this clonotype. This rearrangement joins TRBV7-3 to TRBJ2-5, with 11 bases fitting TRBD2. With 1 base clipped from V and 2 bases from J, the junction kept 3 bases outside the gene matches. CDR1 SGHTA and CDR2 FQGTGA come from the germline V gene. The CDR3 length is 16 residues. The CDR3 DNA follows: TGTGCCAGCAGCTTAATGGGACTAGCGGTTCAAGAGACCCAGTACTTC. It encodes CASSLMGLAVQETQYF. Drawing the rest from reference TRBV7-3 and TRBJ2-5, the complete variable domain is GAGVSQTPSNKVTEKGKYVELRCDPISGHTALYWYRQSLGQGPEFLIYFQGTGAADDSGLPNDRFFAVRPEGSVSTLKIQRTERGDSAVYLCASSLMGLAVQETQYFGPGTRLLVL.

The chain joins TRBV2 to TRBJ1-3, with no clear D. In germline, CDR1 is SNHLY, CDR2 FYNNEI. V gave up 7 bases and J gave up 0 bases, with 10 bases separating them. The CDR3 spans 14 residues. CDR3 coding DNA: TGTGCCAGCAAACTAGACAACTCTGGAAACACCATATATTTT. It specifies CASKLDNSGNTIYF.